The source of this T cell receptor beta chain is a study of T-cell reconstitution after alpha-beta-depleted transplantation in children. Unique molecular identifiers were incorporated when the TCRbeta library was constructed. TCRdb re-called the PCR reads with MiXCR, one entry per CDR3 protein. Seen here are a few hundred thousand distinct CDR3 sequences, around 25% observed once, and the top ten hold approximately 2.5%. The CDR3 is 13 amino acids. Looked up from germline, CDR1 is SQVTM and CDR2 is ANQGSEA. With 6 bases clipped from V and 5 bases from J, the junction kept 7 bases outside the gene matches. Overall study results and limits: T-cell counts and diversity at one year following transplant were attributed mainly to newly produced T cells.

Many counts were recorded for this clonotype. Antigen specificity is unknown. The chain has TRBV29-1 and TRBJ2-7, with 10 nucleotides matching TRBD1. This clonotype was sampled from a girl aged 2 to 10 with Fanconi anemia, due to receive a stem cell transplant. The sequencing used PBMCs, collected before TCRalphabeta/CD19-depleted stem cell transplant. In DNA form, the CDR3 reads TGCAGCGTCGCACGGGACAGGGGTAACGAGCAGTACTTC. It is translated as CSVARDRGNEQYF.